This TCR beta chain is from a study of cytomegalovirus exposure and HLA in healthy donors. It was with 60 Vbeta and 13 Jbeta primers that the PCR ran. Repertoires were generated with immunoSEQ multiplex PCR, while TCRdb's copy carries only in-frame clones and drops some. The sample contains roughly 100,000 clones, around four fifths of which appear only once. Germline values: CDR1 SSHAT, CDR2 FNYEAQ (reference sequence). J gave up 9 bases and V 1 base, and 12 bases lay outside the gene matches. This CDR3 is 16 amino acids long. Points from the study as a whole: Cytomegalovirus status was reportedly diagnosed by the classifier with high sensitivity and specificity.

Turning to this clone: Its antigen is unknown.

Sequenced input: PBMCs. The sequence was collected from a man aged 25 to 40 in good health and CMV-seronegative. J is TRBJ2-1 and V is TRBV7-7, with 7 bases lining up with TRBD2. CDR3 in amino acids: CASSLDGVGGRGEQFF. CDR3 in DNA: TGTGCCAGCAGCTTAGATGGGGTTGGCGGGAGAGGTGAGCAGTTCTTC.